The 18 T cell receptor beta chains given below trace back to one sample, sequenced in a study of Graves' ophthalmopathy and Graves' hyperthyroidism. The sequenced template was RNA, covering the TCR beta CDR3 region. The first round was an RT-PCR with HTBI primers, and the second round was a multiplex PCR. TCRdb called the multiplex PCR reads again in MiXCR, with one record for every CDR3 protein. The sample comprises fewer than 650,000 distinct CDR3 sequences, over 20% of which are singletons, and 7.1% rests with the top ten. The source material was peripheral blood. The source is a woman in her late teens or twenties with stable Graves' hyperthyroidism. Some clones in this sample may be carry-over from other donors' samples.

There are many counts of this clonotype. The chain is built from TRBV6-5 and TRBJ2-7; 7 bases line up with TRBD1. The CDR3 covers 16 residues. Germline trimming cut 8 bases from V and 9 bases from J; bases unmatched to any gene: 22. In germline, CDR1 is MNHEY, CDR2 SVGAGI. The CDR3 protein is CASPPRGRLAPGRQYF. CDR3 nucleotides: TGTGCCAGCCCCCCGAGGGGGCGTCTAGCTCCGGGCCGGCAGTACTTC.

In its sample, this clonotype was seen many times. This chain joins TRBV28 and TRBJ1-5; a weak D match, TRBD1 (6 bases). V lost 7 bases to trimming and J lost 5 bases, with 18 bases between them. The V gene's germline CDR1 is MDHEN and CDR2 SYDVKM. CDR3 size: 15 residues. CDR3 sequence reads: CASTDIRDKDQPQHF. CDR3 DNA sequence: TGTGCCAGCACCGATATCCGGGACAAAGATCAGCCCCAGCATTTT.

Many counts were recorded for this clonotype. This rearrangement joins TRBV6-2 or TRBV6-3 to TRBJ2-7, with D possibly being TRBD1 (5 bases). This CDR3 is built from 12 residues. Per germline, CDR1 MNHEY and CDR2 SVGEGT. V gave up 7 bases and J gave up 2 bases, with 9 bases separating them. The CDR3 coding sequence is TGTGCCAGCAAGGCAGGGACCTACGAGCAGTACTTC. This translates into CASKAGTYEQYF.

The chain employs TRBV30 and TRBJ1-1, with D unclear. V lost 7 bases and J 5 bases, leaving 20 bases between the germline ends. The CDR3 runs to 14 residues. Germline-derived CDR1 and CDR2 are GTSNPN and SVGIG (reference sequence). CDR3 bases: TGTGCCTCGTGGGGAGTAGGGCGATCGACTGAAGCTTTCTTT. This encodes CASWGVGRSTEAFF.

This clonotype was counted at least ten times. This chain links TRBV6-2 or TRBV6-3 with TRBJ1-2; 7 bases are shared with TRBD1. The CDR3 sequence is 12 residues long. Germline CDR1 MNHEY, CDR2 SVGEGT. Trimming at V came to 8 bases and at J to 3 bases, leaving 3 bases not matched to a gene. DNA of the CDR3: TGTGCCAGCCGGACAGGAGACTATGGCTACACCTTC. It yields the protein CASRTGDYGYTF.

This clonotype was detected only a few times. This chain joins TRBV6-2 or TRBV6-3 and TRBJ2-2; D tentatively fits TRBD1 or TRBD2 (6 bases each). With 6 bases removed from V and 3 bases from J, the gap between germline ends came to 20 bases. The length of the CDR3 is 17 residues. The V gene's germline CDR1 is MNHEY and CDR2 SVGEGT. The CDR3 loop reads CASRAAGAGLDTGELFF. In DNA form, the CDR3 reads TGTGCCAGCAGGGCCGCAGGGGCGGGGTTGGACACCGGGGAGCTGTTTTTT.

This clonotype was seen many times. The chain recombines TRBV19 with TRBJ2-2; D may match TRBD1 or TRBD2 (5 bases each). CDR3 length equals 16 residues. The ends were cut back, 5 bases at V and 0 bases at J, with 13 bases in the middle. CDR1 is LNHDA, CDR2 SQIVND, per germline (reference sequence). CDR3 DNA: TGTGCCAGTAGTGATGGGACGCTCACGAACACCGGGGAGCTGTTTTTT. Translation: CASSDGTLTNTGELFF.

This clonotype came up many times. The chain recombines TRBV7-2 with TRBJ2-7; D call uncertain. In germline, CDR1 is SGHTA, CDR2 FQGNSA. CDR3 length equals 12 residues. V was pared by 5 bases and J by 4 bases, with 9 bases between. As DNA, the CDR3 is TGTGCCAGCAGCCCAAATGGGTACGAGCAGTACTTC. This translates into CASSPNGYEQYF. The variable domain in full, with the rest retrieved from reference TRBV7-2 and TRBJ2-7, is GAGVSQSPSNKVTEKGKDVELRCDPISGHTALYWYRQSLGQGLEFLIYFQGNSAPDKSGLPSDRFSAERTGGSVSTLTIQRTQQEDSAVYLCASSPNGYEQYFGPGTRLTVT.

This clonotype was counted many times. The gene calls are TRBV19 and TRBJ2-7; 9 bases agree with TRBD2. Looked up from germline, CDR1 is LNHDA and CDR2 is SQIVND (reference sequence). This CDR3 has 13 residues. Unmatched junction bases numbered 3, after V lost 3 bases and J lost 6 bases. Written as DNA, the CDR3 is TGTGCCAGTAGTATTGTAGCGGGAGCCGAGCAGTACTTC. It encodes CASSIVAGAEQYF.

This clonotype was observed many times. V is TRBV29-1 and J is TRBJ1-5; D might be TRBD1 (5 bases). Trimming removed 4 bases from V and 0 bases from J, with 13 bases in between. Germline V gives CDR1 SQVTM, CDR2 ANQGSEA. The CDR3 is made up of 15 amino acids. The CDR3: CSVAEAGNSNQPQHF. CDR3 coding DNA: TGCAGCGTTGCGGAGGCAGGGAATAGCAATCAGCCCCAGCATTTT. The full variable domain, its missing parts supplied by reference TRBV29-1 and TRBJ1-5, is SAVISQKPSRDICQRGTSLTIQCQVDSQVTMMFWYRQQPGQSLTLIATANQGSEATYESGFVIDKFPISRPNLTFSTLTVSNMSPEDSSIYLCSVAEAGNSNQPQHFGDGTRLSIL.

A few counts support this clonotype. The chain recombines TRBV20-1 with TRBJ2-7; D not certain. Germline V gives CDR1 DFQATT, CDR2 SNEGSKA (reference sequence). The CDR3 has 13 amino acids. Trimming took 2 bases from V and 2 from J, leaving 10 bases between them. The DNA of the CDR3 is TGCAGTGCTAGAACTCCCCTGACCTACGAGCAGTACTTC. It translates to CSARTPLTYEQYF.

This clonotype was seen at least ten times. The chain recombines TRBV27 with TRBJ1-2; 7 bases align to TRBD1. V was clipped by 5 bases and J by 5 bases; unmatched bases: 11. Germline lookup yields CDR1 MNHEY and CDR2 SMNVEV (reference sequence). This CDR3 is 15 amino acids long. Here the CDR3 reads CASSPRQGGLYGYTF. CDR3 DNA sequence: TGTGCCAGCAGTCCGCGACAGGGAGGGCTTTATGGCTACACCTTC.

Ten or more counts support this clonotype. The chain carries TRBV28 and TRBJ2-4, with D possibly being TRBD2 (5 bases). The CDR3 is 13 amino acids. The germline CDR1 and CDR2 sequences are MDHEN and SYDVKM. V was pared by 7 bases and J by 8 bases, with 15 bases between. The CDR3 DNA reads as TGTGCCAGCACTTTGACGGGGTCCTACATTCAGTACTTC. Protein sequence: CASTLTGSYIQYF.

The V gene is TRBV10-3, the J gene TRBJ1-5, with D uncertain. The CDR3 has 15 residues. V lost 6 bases, J lost 0 bases, and 12 bases lay in between. Germline lookup yields CDR1 ENHRY and CDR2 SYGVKD. As DNA, the CDR3 is TGTGCCATCAGCGCGCGGGAGGATAGCAATCAGCCCCAGCATTTT. It specifies CAISAREDSNQPQHF.

At least ten counts were recorded for this clonotype. CDR3: CASGTGAGYYGYTF. In DNA, the CDR3 is TGTGCCAGTGGAACAGGGGCCGGGTACTATGGCTACACCTTC. The chain combines TRBV27 with TRBJ1-2; TRBD1 matches at 7 bases. V trimming: 9 bases; J trimming: 3 bases; junction bases outside the gene matches: 10. The CDR3 contains 14 residues. Germline V gene lookup returns CDR1 MNHEY and CDR2 SMNVEV (reference sequence).

This clonotype was recorded many times. Here the CDR3 reads CASSQDRGARGYTF. The CDR3 coding sequence is TGCGCCAGCAGCCAAGATCGGGGGGCTCGCGGCTACACCTTC. The chain couples TRBV4-1 to TRBJ1-2; D is perhaps TRBD1 (6 bases). With 0 bases removed from V and 8 bases from J, the gap between germline ends came to 13 bases. The CDR3 covers 14 residues. CDR1 is MGHRA and CDR2 is YSYEKL in the germline V gene.

The rearrangement uses TRBV6-1 and TRBJ1-1; D is perhaps TRBD1 (5 bases). CDR1 is MNHNS, CDR2 SASEGT, per germline. Trimming took 5 bases from V and 6 from J, leaving 16 bases between them. This CDR3 spans 14 amino acids. The CDR3 DNA reads as TGTGCCAGCAGTCCCCCTGGGGCAGGAGCTGAAGCTTTCTTT. The encoded protein is CASSPPGAGAEAFF.

This rearrangement joins TRBV6-2 or TRBV6-3 to TRBJ1-2, with TRBD1 as a possible D gene (5 bases). The CDR3 is 14 amino acids. Germline V CDR1 and CDR2: MNHEY, SVGEGT. V lost 7 bases to trimming and J lost 0 bases, with 12 bases between them. For the CDR3, the DNA is TGTGCCAGCACCATTCCAGGGTCTAACTATGGCTACACCTTC. This encodes CASTIPGSNYGYTF.